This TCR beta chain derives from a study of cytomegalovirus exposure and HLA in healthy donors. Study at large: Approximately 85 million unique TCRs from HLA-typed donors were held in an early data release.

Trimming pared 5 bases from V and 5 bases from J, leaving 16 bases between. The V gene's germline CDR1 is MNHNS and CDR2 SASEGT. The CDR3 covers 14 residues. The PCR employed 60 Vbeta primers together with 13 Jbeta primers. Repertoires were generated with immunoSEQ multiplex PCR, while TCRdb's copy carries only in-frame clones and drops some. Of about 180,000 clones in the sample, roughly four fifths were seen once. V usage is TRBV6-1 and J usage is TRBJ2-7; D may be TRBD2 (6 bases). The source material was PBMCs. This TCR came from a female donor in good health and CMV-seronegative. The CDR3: CASSFGSLPDEQYF. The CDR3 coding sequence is TGTGCCAGCAGTTTCGGGAGCCTGCCTGACGAGCAGTACTTC.